The 20 T cell receptor beta chains in this list originate from one sample, sequenced in a study of Ad26.COV2.S vaccination and SARS-CoV-2 variants. Treatment given: approximately 18 received Ad26.COV2.S at low or high dose, single or two shots; about 5 received placebo; per-sample allocation not given. The investigators took samples on day 63 after the first vaccine or placebo injection. Produced via immunoSEQ multiplex PCR; TCRdb's table is partial and in-frame only. The sample has about 680,000 clones, roughly 90% seen once. Source: peripheral blood, taken in a trial of Ad26.COV2.S vaccine versus placebo. The receptor source for this set is a person aged 18-65 years who received the Ad26.COV2.S COVID-19 vaccine or a placebo.

The chain is built from TRBV24-1 and TRBJ1-1; 8 bases match TRBD1. Germline V gene data show CDR1 as KGHDR and CDR2 as SFDVKD. The length of the CDR3 is 16 residues. The V and J ends lost 6 bases and 4 bases, in that order; junction bases with no gene match: 12. CDR3 sequence reads: CATSMTGQGGSTEAFF. CDR3 DNA sequence: TGTGCCACCAGTATGACCGGACAGGGCGGTTCCACTGAAGCTTTCTTT.

As for this clone: Other DNA sequences within the sample encode an identical CDR3. The rearrangement links TRBV27 to TRBJ2-2, with no clear D. The germline V and J ends were trimmed by 3 bases and 5 bases, with 4 bases remaining between them. Germline V gives CDR1 MNHEY, CDR2 SMNVEV (reference sequence). The CDR3 has 12 residues. CDR3 protein: CASSFGTGELFF. CDR3 bases: TGTGCCAGCAGTTTTGGAACCGGGGAGCTGTTTTTT.

This clone showed up just once. This sequence joins TRBV14 and TRBJ1-1; D gene unclear. The V gene lost 4 bases and the J gene lost 4 bases, with 13 bases spanning the gap. This CDR3 is 14 amino acids long. CDR1 and CDR2 (germline): SGHDN, FVKESK. In DNA, the CDR3 is TGTGCCAGCAGCCTGCTGCCAGCCTTCACTGAAGCTTTCTTT. Its protein product is CASSLLPAFTEAFF.

The J gene is TRBJ2-1, the V gene TRBV10-3; no clear D. V lost 0 bases and J 0 bases, leaving 6 bases between the germline ends. Germline CDR1 ENHRY, CDR2 SYGVKD. The length of the CDR3 is 15 residues. CDR3 protein: CAISESPSSYNEQFF. Here the CDR3 DNA reads TGTGCCATCAGTGAGTCCCCCAGCTCCTACAATGAGCAGTTCTTC.

This clone was detected only once. The genes are TRBV10-3 and TRBJ2-7, with 12 bases aligning to TRBD2. CDR1 ENHRY and CDR2 SYGVKD come from the germline V gene. The ends lost 5 bases at V and 4 bases at J; junction bases unmatched: 3. The CDR3 loop spans 14 amino acids. The CDR3 sequence is CAISMTSGRYEQYF. CDR3 bases: TGTGCCATCAGTATGACTAGCGGGAGATACGAGCAGTACTTC.

The V gene is TRBV7-2, the J gene TRBJ2-5; no clear D. Trimming cost V 5 bases and J 0 bases, with 4 bases left between them. Per the germline V gene, CDR1 is SGHTA and CDR2 is FQGNSA. The CDR3 is made up of 12 amino acids. The CDR3 DNA is TGTGCCAGCAGCATCAACCAAGAGACCCAGTACTTC. Translating it yields CASSINQETQYF.

This chain uses TRBV4-2 with TRBJ2-1, with D possibly matching TRBD2 (5 bases). Trimming removed 0 bases from V and 0 bases from J, with 9 bases in between. The CDR3 contains 16 residues. Germline loops: CDR1 LGHNA, CDR2 YNFKEQ. The CDR3 DNA follows: TGTGCCAGCAGCCAAGATCGGGAACACTCCTACAATGAGCAGTTCTTC. It encodes CASSQDREHSYNEQFF.

The chain joins TRBV7-2 to TRBJ1-1; D unclear. This CDR3 has 16 amino acids. From germline, CDR1 is SGHTA and CDR2 FQGNSA. The V gene lost 2 bases and the J gene lost 0 bases, with 13 bases spanning the gap. The CDR3 spells CASSLSPFRMNTEAFF. CDR3 coding DNA: TGTGCCAGCAGCTTATCGCCGTTTCGGATGAACACTGAAGCTTTCTTT.

V and J are TRBV11-2 and TRBJ2-3; D not resolved. The CDR3 is made up of 13 amino acids. Germline values: CDR1 SGHAT, CDR2 FQNNGV. With 4 bases removed from V and 1 base from J, the gap between germline ends came to 6 bases. The CDR3 nucleotides read TGTGCCAGCAGCTCGTTGGGCACAGATACGCAGTATTTT. Translating it yields CASSSLGTDTQYF.

As to this clone: In the same sample, other DNA sequences code for this CDR3. V and J are TRBV18 and TRBJ2-5; no firm D call. V gave up 3 bases and J gave up 1 base, with 0 bases separating them. CDR1 is KGHSH, CDR2 LQKENI, per germline. This CDR3 is built from 11 residues. DNA of the CDR3: TGTGCCAGCTCACCCCAAGAGACCCAGTACTTC. It yields the protein CASSPQETQYF.

V and J are TRBV6-2 or TRBV6-3 and TRBJ2-2, with D unresolved. This CDR3 spans 13 amino acids. In germline, CDR1 is MNHEY, CDR2 SVGEGT. V lost 7 bases and J lost 1, with 7 bases in between. This CDR3 is CASTPQNTGELFF. The CDR3 bases are TGTGCCAGCACCCCCCAGAACACCGGGGAGCTGTTTTTT.

This clone was seen once. The V call is TRBV3-1 (or the pseudogene TRBV3-2), the J call TRBJ1-5, with D hard to call. Trimming removed 0 bases at V and 7 bases at J, with 13 bases between. The CDR3 spans 15 residues. Germline V lookup: CDR1 LGHDT, CDR2 YNNKEL (reference sequence). As DNA, the CDR3 is TGTGCCAGCAGCCAAGATCTTGATGTCGGGCAGCCCCAGCATTTT. This gives the protein CASSQDLDVGQPQHF.

J is TRBJ1-1 and V is TRBV12-3 or TRBV12-4, with D tentatively TRBD1 (6 bases). V was shortened by 7 bases and J by 3 bases, with 12 bases between the two germline ends. This CDR3 spans 13 amino acids. CDR3 sequence: CASTLGGYTEAFF. CDR3 bases: TGTGCCAGCACCTTAGGGGGGTACACTGAAGCTTTCTTT.

The chain couples TRBV6-5 to TRBJ2-3; TRBD2 aligns across 7 bases. Trimming took 6 bases from V and 9 from J; bases not matched to a gene: 12. In germline, CDR1 is MNHEY, CDR2 SVGAGI. The CDR3 is 14 amino acids. The CDR3 spells CASSRKGLTETQYF. CDR3 DNA: TGTGCCAGCAGCCGAAAGGGACTAACCGAAACGCAGTATTTT.

This clone was detected only a few times. This chain uses TRBV4-2 with TRBJ2-7, with 7 nucleotides matching TRBD1. Germline CDR1 reads LGHNA; CDR2 reads YNFKEQ. There are 17 residues in the CDR3. V lost 3 bases, J lost 4 bases, and 15 bases stayed unmatched. The CDR3 spells CASSQAQDRRRGYEQYF. Here the CDR3 DNA reads TGTGCCAGCAGCCAGGCCCAAGATAGGCGCAGGGGGTACGAGCAGTACTTC.

This clone was seen once. The chain joins TRBV19 to TRBJ1-1; D unresolved. Looked up from germline, CDR1 is LNHDA and CDR2 is SQIVND (reference sequence). The CDR3 extends over 13 amino acids. The V end lost 5 bases, the J end lost 0 bases, and 7 bases lay between the germline ends. DNA of the CDR3: TGTGCCAGTAGTCCAACAATGAACACTGAAGCTTTCTTT. Encoded protein: CASSPTMNTEAFF.

The gene calls are TRBV5-4 and TRBJ2-7; no reliable D call. CDR1 is SGHNT, CDR2 YYREEE, per germline (reference sequence). This CDR3 region has 13 residues. V lost 4 bases, J lost 1 base, and 9 bases lay in between. The CDR3 DNA reads TGTGCCAGCAGCAGTTATAGTTCCTACGAGCAGTACTTC. It codes for CASSSYSSYEQYF. The full variable domain, completed using reference TRBV5-4 and TRBJ2-7, is ETGVTQSPTHLIKTRGQQVTLRCSSQSGHNTVSWYQQALGQGPQFIFQYYREEENGRGNFPPRFSGLQFPNYSSELNVNALELDDSALYLCASSSYSSYEQYFGPGTRLTVT.

J is TRBJ2-7 and V is TRBV6-5, with D maybe TRBD1 (6 bases). CDR3 length equals 12 residues. Deletions cut 6 bases from V and 4 bases from J, with 10 bases between. Per germline, CDR1 MNHEY and CDR2 SVGAGI. CDR3 region: CASRADRYEQYF. CDR3 in DNA: TGTGCCAGCAGGGCCGACAGGTACGAGCAGTACTTC.

The rearrangement links TRBV2 to TRBJ2-1; TRBD2 agrees at 10 bases. Germline values: CDR1 SNHLY, CDR2 FYNNEI. The CDR3 contains 16 residues. The J segment lost 4 bases and the V segment lost 3 bases, leaving 6 bases of the junction unmatched. The CDR3 nucleotides read TGTGCCAGCAGTGACAGCGGGAGGGGGGAATACAATGAGCAGTTCTTC. This sequence encodes CASSDSGRGEYNEQFF. Full variable domain (missing parts from reference TRBV2 and TRBJ2-1): EPEVTQTPSHQVTQMGQEVILRCVPISNHLYFYWYRQILGQKVEFLVSFYNNEISEKSEIFDDQFSVERPDGSNFTLKIRSTKLEDSAMYFCASSDSGRGEYNEQFFGPGTRLTVL.

This sequence joins TRBV4-1 and TRBJ1-6; unclear D gene. The V and J ends lost 1 base and 13 bases respectively, with 11 bases between them. CDR1 and CDR2 from the germline V gene are MGHRA and YSYEKL. The CDR3 runs to 13 residues. CDR3 loop: CASSQVPGGPLHF. For the CDR3, the DNA is TGCGCCAGCAGCCAAGTCCCCGGAGGGCCCCTCCACTTT.